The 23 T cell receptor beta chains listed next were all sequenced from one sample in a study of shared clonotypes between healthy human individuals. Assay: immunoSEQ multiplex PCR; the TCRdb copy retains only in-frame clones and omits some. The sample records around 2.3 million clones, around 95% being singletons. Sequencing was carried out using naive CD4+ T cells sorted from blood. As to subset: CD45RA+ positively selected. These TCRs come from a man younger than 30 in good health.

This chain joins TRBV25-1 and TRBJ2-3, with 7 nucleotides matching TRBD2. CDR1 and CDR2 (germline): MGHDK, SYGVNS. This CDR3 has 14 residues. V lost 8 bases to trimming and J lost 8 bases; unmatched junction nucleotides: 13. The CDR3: CASGAGGGEGTQYF. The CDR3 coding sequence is TGTGCCAGCGGGGCTGGGGGAGGGGAGGGTACGCAGTATTTT.

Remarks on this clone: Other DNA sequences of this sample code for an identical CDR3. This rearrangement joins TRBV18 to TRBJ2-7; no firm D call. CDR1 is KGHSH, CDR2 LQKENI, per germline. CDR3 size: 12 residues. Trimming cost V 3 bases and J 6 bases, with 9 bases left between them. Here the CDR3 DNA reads TGTGCCAGCTCACCCCCGGTTGGCGAGCAGTACTTC. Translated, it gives CASSPPVGEQYF.

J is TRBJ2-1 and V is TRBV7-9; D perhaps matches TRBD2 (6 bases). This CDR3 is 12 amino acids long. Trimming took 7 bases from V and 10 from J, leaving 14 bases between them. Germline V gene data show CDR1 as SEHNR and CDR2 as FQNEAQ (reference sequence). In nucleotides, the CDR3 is TGTGCCAGCACCAAGGGTGCGGGGGAGCAGTTCTTC. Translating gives CASTKGAGEQFF.

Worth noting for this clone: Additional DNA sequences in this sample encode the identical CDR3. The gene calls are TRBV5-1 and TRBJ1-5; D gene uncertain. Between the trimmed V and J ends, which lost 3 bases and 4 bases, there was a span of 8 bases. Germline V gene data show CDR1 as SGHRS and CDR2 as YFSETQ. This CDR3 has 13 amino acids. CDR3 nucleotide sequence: TGCGCCAGCAGCTCTGGGGAGAATCAGCCCCAGCATTTT. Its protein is CASSSGENQPQHF.

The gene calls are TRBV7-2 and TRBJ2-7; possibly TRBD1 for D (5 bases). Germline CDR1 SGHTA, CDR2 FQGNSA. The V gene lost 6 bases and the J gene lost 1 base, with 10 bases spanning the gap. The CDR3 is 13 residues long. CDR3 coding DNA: TGTGCCAGCAGGGGGCCCGGGTCCTACGAGCAGTACTTC. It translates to CASRGPGSYEQYF. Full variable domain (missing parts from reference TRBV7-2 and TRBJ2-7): GAGVSQSPSNKVTEKGKDVELRCDPISGHTALYWYRQSLGQGLEFLIYFQGNSAPDKSGLPSDRFSAERTGGSVSTLTIQRTQQEDSAVYLCASRGPGSYEQYFGPGTRLTVT.

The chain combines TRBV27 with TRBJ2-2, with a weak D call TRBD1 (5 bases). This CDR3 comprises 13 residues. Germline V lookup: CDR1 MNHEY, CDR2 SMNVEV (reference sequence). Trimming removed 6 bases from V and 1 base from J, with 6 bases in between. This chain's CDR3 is CASRTGNTGELFF. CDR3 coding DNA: TGTGCCAGCAGAACAGGGAACACCGGGGAGCTGTTTTTT.

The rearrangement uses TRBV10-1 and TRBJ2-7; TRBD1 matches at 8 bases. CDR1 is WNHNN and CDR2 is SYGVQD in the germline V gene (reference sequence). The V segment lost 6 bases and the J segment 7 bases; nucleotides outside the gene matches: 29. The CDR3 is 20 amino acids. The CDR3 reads CASSITDRGPYTRTRWEQYF. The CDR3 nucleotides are TGCGCCAGCAGCATTACAGACAGGGGTCCCTATACCCGAACGAGGTGGGAGCAGTACTTC.

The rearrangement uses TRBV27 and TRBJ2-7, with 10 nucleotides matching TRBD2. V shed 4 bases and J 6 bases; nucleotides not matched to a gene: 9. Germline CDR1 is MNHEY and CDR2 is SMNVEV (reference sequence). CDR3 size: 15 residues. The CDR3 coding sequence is TGTGCCAGCAGTTCCTTAGCGGGGGGACGCCCCGAGCAGTACTTC. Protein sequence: CASSSLAGGRPEQYF.

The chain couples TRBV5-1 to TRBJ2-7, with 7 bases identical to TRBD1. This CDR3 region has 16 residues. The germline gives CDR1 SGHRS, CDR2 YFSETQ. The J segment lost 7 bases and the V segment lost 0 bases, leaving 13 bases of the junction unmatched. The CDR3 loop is CASSLAGTANLGEQYF. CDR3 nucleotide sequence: TGCGCCAGCAGCTTGGCCGGGACAGCGAATCTGGGGGAGCAGTACTTC.

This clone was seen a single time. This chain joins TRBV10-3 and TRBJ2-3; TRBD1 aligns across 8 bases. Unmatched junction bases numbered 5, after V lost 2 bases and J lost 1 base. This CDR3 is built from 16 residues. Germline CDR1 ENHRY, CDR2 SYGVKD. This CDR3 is CAISERETGGTDTQYF. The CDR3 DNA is TGTGCCATCAGTGAGCGGGAGACAGGGGGCACAGATACGCAGTATTTT.

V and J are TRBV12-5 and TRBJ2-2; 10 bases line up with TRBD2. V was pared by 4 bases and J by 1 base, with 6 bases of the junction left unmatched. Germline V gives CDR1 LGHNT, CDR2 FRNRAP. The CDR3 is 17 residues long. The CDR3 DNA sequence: TGTGCTAGTGGTTCCCACAGACTAGCGGGGAACACCGGGGAGCTGTTTTTT. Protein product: CASGSHRLAGNTGELFF. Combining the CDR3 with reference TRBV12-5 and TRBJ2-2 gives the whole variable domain DARVTQTPRHKVTEMGQEVTMRCQPILGHNTVFWYRQTMMQGLELLAYFRNRAPLDDSGMPKDRFSAEMPDATLATLKIQPSEPRDSAVYFCASGSHRLAGNTGELFFGEGSRLTVL.

In DNA, the CDR3 is TGTGCCATCTCTGGGGCAGGTTTGCTCTACGAGCAGTACTTC. This sequence encodes CAISGAGLLYEQYF. The J gene is TRBJ2-7, the V gene TRBV10-3; perhaps TRBD1 as D (5 bases). Trimming removed 8 bases from V and 3 bases from J, with 17 bases in between. This CDR3 is built from 14 residues. Germline CDR1 ENHRY, CDR2 SYGVKD.

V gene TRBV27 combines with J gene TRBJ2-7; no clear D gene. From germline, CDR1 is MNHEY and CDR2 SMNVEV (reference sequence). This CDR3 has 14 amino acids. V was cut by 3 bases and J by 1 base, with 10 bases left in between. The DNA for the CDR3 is TGTGCCAGCAGTTTTCAGTCGGATTCCTACGAGCAGTACTTC. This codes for CASSFQSDSYEQYF.

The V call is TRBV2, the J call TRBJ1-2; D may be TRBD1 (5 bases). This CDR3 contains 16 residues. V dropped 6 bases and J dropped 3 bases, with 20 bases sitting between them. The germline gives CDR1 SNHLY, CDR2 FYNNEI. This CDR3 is CASRQGLQSQYYGYTF. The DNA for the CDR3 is TGTGCCAGCAGGCAGGGTCTCCAGTCCCAATACTATGGCTACACCTTC.

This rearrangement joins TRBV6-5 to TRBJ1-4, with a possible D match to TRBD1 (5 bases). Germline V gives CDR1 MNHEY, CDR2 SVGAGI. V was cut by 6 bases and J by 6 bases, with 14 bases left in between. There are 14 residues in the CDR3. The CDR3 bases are TGTGCCAGCAGAACAAGACAGCTGGATGAAAAACTGTTTTTT. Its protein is CASRTRQLDEKLFF.

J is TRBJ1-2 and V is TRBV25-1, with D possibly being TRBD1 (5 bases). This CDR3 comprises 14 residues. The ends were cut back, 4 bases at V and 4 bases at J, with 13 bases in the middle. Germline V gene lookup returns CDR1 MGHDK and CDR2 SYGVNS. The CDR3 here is CASSGGVSFYGYTF. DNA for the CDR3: TGTGCCAGCAGTGGGGGGGTCTCCTTCTATGGCTACACCTTC.

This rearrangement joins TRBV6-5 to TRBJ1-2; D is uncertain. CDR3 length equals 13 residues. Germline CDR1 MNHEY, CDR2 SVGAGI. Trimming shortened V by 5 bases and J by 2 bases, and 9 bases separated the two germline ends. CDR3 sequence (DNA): TGTGCCAGCAGTAGGGCCAGAAACTATGGCTACACCTTC. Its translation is CASSRARNYGYTF.

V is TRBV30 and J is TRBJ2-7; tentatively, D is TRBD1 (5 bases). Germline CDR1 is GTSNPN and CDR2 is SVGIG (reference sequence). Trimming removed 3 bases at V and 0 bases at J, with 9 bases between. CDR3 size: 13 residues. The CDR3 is CAWRWGSSYEQYF. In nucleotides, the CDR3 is TGTGCCTGGAGGTGGGGCAGCTCCTACGAGCAGTACTTC.

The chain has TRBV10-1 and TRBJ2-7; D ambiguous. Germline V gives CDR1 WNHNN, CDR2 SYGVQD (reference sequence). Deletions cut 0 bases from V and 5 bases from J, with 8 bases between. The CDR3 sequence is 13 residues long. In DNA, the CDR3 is TGCGCCAGCAGTGAGTCGGTCGGTAACGAGCAGTACTTC. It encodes CASSESVGNEQYF.

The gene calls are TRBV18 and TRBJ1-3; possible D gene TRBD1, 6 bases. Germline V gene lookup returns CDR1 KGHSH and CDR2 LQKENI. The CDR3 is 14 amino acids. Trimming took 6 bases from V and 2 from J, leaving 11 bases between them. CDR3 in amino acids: CASSSQGPGNTIYF. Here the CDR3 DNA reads TGTGCCAGCTCGTCACAGGGTCCTGGAAACACCATATATTTT.

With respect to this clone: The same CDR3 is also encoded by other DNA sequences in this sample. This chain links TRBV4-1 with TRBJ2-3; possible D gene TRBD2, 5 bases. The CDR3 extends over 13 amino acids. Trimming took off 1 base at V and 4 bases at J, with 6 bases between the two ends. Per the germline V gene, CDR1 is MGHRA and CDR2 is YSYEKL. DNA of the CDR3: TGCGCCAGCAGCCAAGGACTACCAGATACGCAGTATTTT. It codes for CASSQGLPDTQYF.

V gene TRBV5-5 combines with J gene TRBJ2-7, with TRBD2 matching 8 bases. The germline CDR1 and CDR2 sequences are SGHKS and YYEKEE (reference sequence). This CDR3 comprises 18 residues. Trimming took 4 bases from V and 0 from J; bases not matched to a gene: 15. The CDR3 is CASSPGLAIPSSSYEQYF. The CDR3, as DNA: TGTGCCAGCAGCCCCGGACTAGCCATCCCCTCAAGCTCCTACGAGCAGTACTTC.

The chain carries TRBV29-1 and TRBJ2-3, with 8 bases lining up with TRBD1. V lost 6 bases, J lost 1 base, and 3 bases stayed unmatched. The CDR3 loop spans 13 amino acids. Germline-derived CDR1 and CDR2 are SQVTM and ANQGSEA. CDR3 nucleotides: TGCAGCGTCCAACAGGGGGGCACAGATACGCAGTATTTT. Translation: CSVQQGGTDTQYF.